The TCR beta chain described here comes from a study of T cells in Graves' hyperthyroidism and ophthalmopathy. The wider study: Peripheral blood was secured at the point of initial diagnosis, before any treatment. Study findings and constraints: Most clonotypes that expanded in the thyroid above 0.001 also showed up in blood.

Absent ophthalmopathy progression within 18 months defined stable Graves' hyperthyroidism. Amplified TCR beta CDR3 regions came from RNA transcripts. HTBI primers were used for first-round RT-PCR of the TCR CDR3. Each CDR3 protein gets one entry after TCRdb re-called the multiplex PCR reads with MiXCR. The table includes around 280,000 distinct CDR3 sequences, approximately 15% detected once. As regards this clonotype: Antigen specificity is unknown.

Trimming removed 6 bases at V and 3 bases at J, with 17 bases between. The V gene's germline CDR1 is SNHLY and CDR2 FYNNEI. The CDR3 loop spans 15 amino acids. The chain links TRBV2 to TRBJ1-1; D not certain. This sequence was found in a woman in her thirties or forties with Graves' hyperthyroidism. The sequenced material came from blood. The CDR3 sequence is CASSPEYSDYTEAFF. Here the CDR3 DNA reads TGTGCCAGCAGCCCCGAGTATTCAGATTACACTGAAGCTTTCTTT.